This TCR beta chain is drawn from a study of response to subunit inactivated influenza vaccine. A single record per CDR3 protein comes from TCRdb applying MiXCR to the RT-PCR reads. Of around 480,000 distinct CDR3 sequences listed, more than 15% are singletons. Regarding the study as a whole: With each seasonal influenza vaccination, the authors suggested, few new T cells are recruited.

The germline V gene has CDR1 SGHAT and CDR2 FQDESV (reference sequence). V lost 1 base to trimming and J lost 4 bases, with 7 bases between them. The CDR3 contains 13 residues. On this clonotype: Its antigen is as yet unknown.

The genes are TRBV11-1 and TRBJ1-2, with D unclear. Specimen: CD4+ T cells sorted from PBMCs, collected roughly 24 months after vaccination. This receptor was taken from a man aged 50 to 69 who received an inactivated influenza vaccine. CDR3 amino acids: CASSLEFGYGYTF. CDR3 DNA: TGTGCCAGCAGCTTAGAGTTTGGCTATGGCTACACCTTC.